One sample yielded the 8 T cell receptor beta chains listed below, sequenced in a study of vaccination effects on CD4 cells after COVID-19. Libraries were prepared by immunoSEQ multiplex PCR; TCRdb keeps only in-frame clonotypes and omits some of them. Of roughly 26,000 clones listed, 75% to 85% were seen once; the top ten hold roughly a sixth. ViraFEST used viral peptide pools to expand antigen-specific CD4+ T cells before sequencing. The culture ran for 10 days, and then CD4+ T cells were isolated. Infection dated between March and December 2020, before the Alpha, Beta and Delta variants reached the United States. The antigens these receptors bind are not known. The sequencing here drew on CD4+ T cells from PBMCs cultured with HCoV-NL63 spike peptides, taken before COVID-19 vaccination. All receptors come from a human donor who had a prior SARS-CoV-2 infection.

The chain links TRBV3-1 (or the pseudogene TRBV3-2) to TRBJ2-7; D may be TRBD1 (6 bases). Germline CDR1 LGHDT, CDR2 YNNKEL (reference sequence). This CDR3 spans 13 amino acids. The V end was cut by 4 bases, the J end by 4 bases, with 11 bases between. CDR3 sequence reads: CASSPTGTYEQYF. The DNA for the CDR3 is TGTGCCAGCAGCCCTACCGGGACATACGAGCAGTACTTC.

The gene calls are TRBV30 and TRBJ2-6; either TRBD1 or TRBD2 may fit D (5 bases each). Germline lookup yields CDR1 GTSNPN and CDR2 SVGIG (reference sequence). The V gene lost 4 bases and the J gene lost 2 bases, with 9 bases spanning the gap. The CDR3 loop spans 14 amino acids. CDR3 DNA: TGTGCCTGGATTAGGGACGCTGGGGCCAACGTCCTGACTTTC. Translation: CAWIRDAGANVLTF.

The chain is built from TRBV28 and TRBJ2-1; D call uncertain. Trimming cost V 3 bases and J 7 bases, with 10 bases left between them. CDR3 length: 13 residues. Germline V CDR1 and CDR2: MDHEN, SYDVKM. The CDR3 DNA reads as TGTGCCAGCAGTTTTTTGGCTACGAATGAGCAGTTCTTC. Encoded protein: CASSFLATNEQFF.

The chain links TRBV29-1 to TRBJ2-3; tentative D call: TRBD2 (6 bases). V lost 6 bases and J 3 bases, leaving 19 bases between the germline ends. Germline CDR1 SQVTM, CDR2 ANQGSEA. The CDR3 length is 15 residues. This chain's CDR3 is CSVTGGRRRTDTQYF. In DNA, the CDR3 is TGCAGCGTCACCGGGGGACGGAGGAGGACAGATACGCAGTATTTT.

The CDR3 sequence: CASSSTATSGITDTQYF. For the CDR3, the DNA is TGTGCCAGCAGCTCCACCGCCACTAGCGGAATAACAGATACGCAGTATTTT. The V call is TRBV7-8, the J call TRBJ2-3; TRBD2 matches 8 bases. The germline CDR1 and CDR2 sequences are SGHVS and FQNEAQ. The V gene end was trimmed by 4 bases and the J gene end by 3 bases; junction bases not matched to a gene: 12. The length of the CDR3 is 17 residues. Using reference TRBV7-8 and TRBJ2-3 for the parts outside the CDR3, the full variable domain is GAGVSQSPRYKVAKRGQDVALRCDPISGHVSLFWYQQALGQGPEFLTYFQNEAQLDKSGLPSDRFFAERPEGSVSTLKIQRTQQEDSAVYLCASSSTATSGITDTQYFGPGTRLTVL.

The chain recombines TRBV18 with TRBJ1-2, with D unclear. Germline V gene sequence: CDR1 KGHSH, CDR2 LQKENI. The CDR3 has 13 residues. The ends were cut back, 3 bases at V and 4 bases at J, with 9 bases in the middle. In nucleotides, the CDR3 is TGTGCCAGCTCACCTGGCAGGTCCTATGGCTACACCTTC. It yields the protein CASSPGRSYGYTF.

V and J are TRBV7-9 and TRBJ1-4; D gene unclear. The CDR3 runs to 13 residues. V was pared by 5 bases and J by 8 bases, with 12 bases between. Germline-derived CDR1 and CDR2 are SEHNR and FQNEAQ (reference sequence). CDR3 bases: TGTGCCAGCAGCCCCTCATCGTCCGAAAAACTGTTTTTT. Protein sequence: CASSPSSSEKLFF. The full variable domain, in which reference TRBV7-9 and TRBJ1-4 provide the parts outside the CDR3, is DTGVSQNPRHKITKRGQNVTFRCDPISEHNRLYWYRQTLGQGPEFLTYFQNEAQLEKSRLLSDRFSAERPKGSFSTLEIQRTEQGDSAMYLCASSPSSSEKLFFGSGTQLSVL.

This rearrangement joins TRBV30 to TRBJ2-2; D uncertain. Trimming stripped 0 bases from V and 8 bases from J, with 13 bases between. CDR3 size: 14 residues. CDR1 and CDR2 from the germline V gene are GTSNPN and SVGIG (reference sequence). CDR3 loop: CAWSVQLRIGELFF. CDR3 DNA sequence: TGTGCCTGGAGTGTTCAGTTACGGATTGGGGAGCTGTTTTTT.